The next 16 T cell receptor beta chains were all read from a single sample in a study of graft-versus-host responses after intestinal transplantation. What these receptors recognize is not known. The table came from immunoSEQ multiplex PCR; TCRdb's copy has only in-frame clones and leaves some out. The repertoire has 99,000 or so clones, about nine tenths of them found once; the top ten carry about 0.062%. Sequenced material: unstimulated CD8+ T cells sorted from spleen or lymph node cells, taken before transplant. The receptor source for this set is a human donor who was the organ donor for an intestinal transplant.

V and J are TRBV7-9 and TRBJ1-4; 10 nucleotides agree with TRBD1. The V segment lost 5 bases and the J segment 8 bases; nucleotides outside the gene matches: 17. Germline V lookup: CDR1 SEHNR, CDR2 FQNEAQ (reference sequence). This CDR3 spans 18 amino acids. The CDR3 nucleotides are TGTGCCAGCAGCGAAAAAGTCCGGGACAGGGGATCAGAGGAAAAACTGTTTTTT. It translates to CASSEKVRDRGSEEKLFF.

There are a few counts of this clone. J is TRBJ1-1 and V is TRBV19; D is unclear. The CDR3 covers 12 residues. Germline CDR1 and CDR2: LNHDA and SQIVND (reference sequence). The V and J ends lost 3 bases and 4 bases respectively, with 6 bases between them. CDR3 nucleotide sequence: TGTGCCAGTAGTATTTCTAGCACTGAAGCTTTCTTT. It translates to CASSISSTEAFF.

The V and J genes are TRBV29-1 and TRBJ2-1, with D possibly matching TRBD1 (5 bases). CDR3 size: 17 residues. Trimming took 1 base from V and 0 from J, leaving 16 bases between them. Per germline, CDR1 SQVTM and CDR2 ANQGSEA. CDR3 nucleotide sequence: TGCAGCGTTGAAGTGTTCGCAGGGCCAAGCTCCTACAATGAGCAGTTCTTC. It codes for CSVEVFAGPSSYNEQFF.

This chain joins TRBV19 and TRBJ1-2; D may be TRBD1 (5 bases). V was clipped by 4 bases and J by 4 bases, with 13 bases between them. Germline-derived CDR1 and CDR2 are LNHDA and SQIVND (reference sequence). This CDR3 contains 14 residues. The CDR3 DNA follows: TGTGCCAGTAGTACAACCGGGGGTGTCTATGGCTACACCTTC. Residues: CASSTTGGVYGYTF.

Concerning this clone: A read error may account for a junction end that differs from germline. CDR3: CAISRPTGNNAYEQCF. The CDR3 nucleotides are TGTGCCATCAGTAGACCGACAGGGAATAATGCCTACGAGCAGTGCTTC. V and J are TRBV10-3 and TRBJ2-7, with 7 nucleotides matching TRBD1. From germline, CDR1 is ENHRY and CDR2 SYGVKD. The CDR3 has 16 amino acids.

CDR3: CASSLTAGRSNYGYTF. CDR3 bases: TGCGCCAGCAGCTTAACCGCAGGGAGGTCTAACTATGGCTACACCTTC. V and J are TRBV5-1 and TRBJ1-2; weak D call: TRBD1 (5 bases). Germline V gene data show CDR1 as SGHRS and CDR2 as YFSETQ. This CDR3 is 16 amino acids long. Deletions cut 2 bases from V and 0 bases from J, with 14 bases between.

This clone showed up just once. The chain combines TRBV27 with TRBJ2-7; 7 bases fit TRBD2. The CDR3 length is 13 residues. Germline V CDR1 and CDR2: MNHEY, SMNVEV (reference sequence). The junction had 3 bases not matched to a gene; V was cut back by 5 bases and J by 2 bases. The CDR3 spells CASSGTNPYEQYF. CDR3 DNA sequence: TGTGCCAGCAGTGGGACTAACCCCTACGAGCAGTACTTC.

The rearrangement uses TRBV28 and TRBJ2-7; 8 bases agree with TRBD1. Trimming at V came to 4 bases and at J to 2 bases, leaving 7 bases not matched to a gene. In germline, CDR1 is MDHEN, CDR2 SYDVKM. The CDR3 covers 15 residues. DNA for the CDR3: TGTGCCAGCAGTTACAGACAGGGGCCGGCCTACGAGCAGTACTTC. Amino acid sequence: CASSYRQGPAYEQYF.

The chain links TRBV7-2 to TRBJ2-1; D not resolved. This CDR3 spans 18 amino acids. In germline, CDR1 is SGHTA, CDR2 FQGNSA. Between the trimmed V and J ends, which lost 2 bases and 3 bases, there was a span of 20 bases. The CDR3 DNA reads TGTGCCAGCAGCTTAAGCACGGTAGTCGTATATTTCTACAATGAGCAGTTCTTC. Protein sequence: CASSLSTVVVYFYNEQFF.

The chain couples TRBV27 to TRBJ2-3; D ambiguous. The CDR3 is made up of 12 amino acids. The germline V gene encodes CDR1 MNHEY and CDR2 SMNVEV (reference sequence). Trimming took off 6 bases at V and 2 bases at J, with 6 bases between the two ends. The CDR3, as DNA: TGTGCCAGCAGGACTTACACAGATACGCAGTATTTT. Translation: CASRTYTDTQYF.

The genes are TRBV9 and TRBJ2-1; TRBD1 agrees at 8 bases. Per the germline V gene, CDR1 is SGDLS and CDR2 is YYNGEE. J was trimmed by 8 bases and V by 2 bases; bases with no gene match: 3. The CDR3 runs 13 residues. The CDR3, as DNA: TGTGCCAGCAGCGTCGGACAGGGCGATGAGCAGTTCTTC. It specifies CASSVGQGDEQFF.

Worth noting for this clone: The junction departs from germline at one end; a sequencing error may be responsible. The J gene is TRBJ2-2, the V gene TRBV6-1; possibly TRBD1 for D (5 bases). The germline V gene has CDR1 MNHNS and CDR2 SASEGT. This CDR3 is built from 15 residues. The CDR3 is CASSEWGQNIGELFF. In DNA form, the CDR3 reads TGTGCCAGCAGTGAGTGGGGCCAGAACATCGGGGAGCTGTTTTTT.

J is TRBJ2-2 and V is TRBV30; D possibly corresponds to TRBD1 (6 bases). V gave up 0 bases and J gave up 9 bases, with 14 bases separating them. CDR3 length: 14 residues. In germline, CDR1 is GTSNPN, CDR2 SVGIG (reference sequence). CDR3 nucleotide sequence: TGTGCCTGGAGTGTAAATGGGCAGGGGAGGGAGCTGTTTTTT. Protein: CAWSVNGQGRELFF.

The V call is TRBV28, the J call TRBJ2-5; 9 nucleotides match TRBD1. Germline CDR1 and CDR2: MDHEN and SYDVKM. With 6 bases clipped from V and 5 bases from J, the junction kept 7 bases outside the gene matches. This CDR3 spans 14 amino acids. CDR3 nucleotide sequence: TGTGCCAGCAGCGGACAGGGGTCTACGGAGACCCAGTACTTC. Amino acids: CASSGQGSTETQYF.

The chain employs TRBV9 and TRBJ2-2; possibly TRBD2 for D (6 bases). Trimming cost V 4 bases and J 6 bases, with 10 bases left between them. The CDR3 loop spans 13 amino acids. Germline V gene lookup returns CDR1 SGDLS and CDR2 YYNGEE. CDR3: CASSPGEAGELFF. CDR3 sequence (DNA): TGTGCCAGCAGCCCGGGGGAGGCCGGGGAGCTGTTTTTT.

The CDR3 spells CASSLRAGGGIDTQYF. The CDR3 DNA reads as TGCGCCAGCAGCTTGAGAGCGGGAGGAGGTATAGATACGCAGTATTTT. This chain connects TRBV5-1 to TRBJ2-3; 9 nucleotides line up with TRBD2. V gave up 1 base and J gave up 5 bases; unmatched junction bases: 8. This CDR3 comprises 16 residues. Germline values: CDR1 SGHRS, CDR2 YFSETQ.